A single sample gave rise to the 25 T cell receptor beta chains below, sequenced in a study of patients and donors after allogeneic stem cell transplantation. TCRdb ran MiXCR on the RT-PCR reads and lists one entry per CDR3 protein. The table includes about a million distinct CDR3 sequences, about a sixth detected once. Sequenced material: blood, either unsorted or a sorted T cell fraction (not recorded which). All receptors derive from a human donor who was either an allogeneic HSCT recipient or a stem cell or donor lymphocyte infusion donor (not recorded which). It is not recorded whose cells these are; they may come from a transplant donor.

This clonotype has only a few counts. V usage is TRBV27 and J usage is TRBJ2-5; D may be TRBD2 (6 bases). Germline V gene sequence: CDR1 MNHEY, CDR2 SMNVEV (reference sequence). V was clipped by 5 bases and J by 0 bases, with 13 bases between them. The CDR3 spans 15 residues. The CDR3 protein is CASSPTRWDQETQYF. The DNA for the CDR3 is TGTGCCAGCAGTCCGACTAGGTGGGACCAAGAGACCCAGTACTTC.

Only a few counts were recorded for this clonotype. This chain uses TRBV4-3 with TRBJ2-1; no clear D gene. The V and J ends lost 5 bases and 9 bases respectively, with 17 bases between them. Germline-derived CDR1 and CDR2 are LGHNA and YSLEER. This CDR3 comprises 14 residues. The CDR3 nucleotides are TGCGCCAGCAGCACATACCAGTCGTTGGGTGAGCAGTTCTTC. Its translation: CASSTYQSLGEQFF.

In this sample, this clonotype turned up a few times. The chain joins TRBV19 to TRBJ2-7, with D hard to call. V dropped 3 bases and J dropped 6 bases, with 6 bases sitting between them. CDR1 and CDR2 (germline): LNHDA, SQIVND (reference sequence). The CDR3 is 11 residues long. CDR3 nucleotide sequence: TGTGCCAGTAGTATGAGTGGCGAGCAGTACTTC. As protein: CASSMSGEQYF.

The rearrangement joins TRBV2 to TRBJ1-1; TRBD1 might be the D (5 bases). The length of the CDR3 is 14 residues. Germline assignment: CDR1 SNHLY and CDR2 FYNNEI. The V gene lost 4 bases and the J gene lost 1 base, with 10 bases spanning the gap. For the CDR3, the DNA is TGTGCCAGCAGTGGCGGCAGGGAGAACACTGAAGCTTTCTTT. The encoded protein is CASSGGRENTEAFF.

This clonotype was counted only a few times. CDR3 in amino acids: CAWSVGPDSPLHF. The CDR3 region has the DNA TGTGCCTGGAGTGTAGGGCCCGATTCACCCCTCCACTTT. The chain has TRBV30 and TRBJ1-6, with D hard to call. This CDR3 comprises 13 residues. Trimming took 0 bases from V and 8 from J, leaving 8 bases between them. Germline assignment: CDR1 GTSNPN and CDR2 SVGIG (reference sequence).

This clonotype showed up just a few times. The CDR3 DNA follows: TGCGCCAGCAGCCCGGGCGTTAGCGGAAACAATGAGCAGTTCTTC. Amino acid sequence: CASSPGVSGNNEQFF. This chain joins TRBV5-1 and TRBJ2-1; TRBD2 might be the D (6 bases). Germline V gene sequence: CDR1 SGHRS, CDR2 YFSETQ. The V end was cut by 4 bases, the J end by 5 bases, with 16 bases between. The CDR3 has 15 residues.

This rearrangement joins TRBV2 to TRBJ1-2, with TRBD1 matching 7 bases. V trimming: 3 bases; J trimming: 2 bases; junction bases outside the gene matches: 3. The germline V gene has CDR1 SNHLY and CDR2 FYNNEI. The CDR3 sequence is 14 residues long. CDR3 DNA: TGTGCCAGCAGTGAGCTACAGGGGAACTATGGCTACACCTTC. Translating it yields CASSELQGNYGYTF.

This clonotype was seen more than once but under ten times. J is TRBJ2-5 and V is TRBV16; D is unresolved. The V gene's germline CDR1 is KGHSY and CDR2 FQNENV. Trimming removed 4 bases at V and 3 bases at J, with 12 bases between. The CDR3 is 14 residues long. CDR3 in amino acids: CASSPLARKETQYF. The CDR3 DNA reads TGTGCCAGCAGCCCCTTGGCCAGGAAAGAGACCCAGTACTTC.

This clonotype was found many times. The chain has TRBV12-3 or TRBV12-4 and TRBJ1-1; TRBD1 is a possible D gene (5 bases). The CDR3 is 12 residues long. Trimming cost V 5 bases and J 7 bases, with 11 bases left between them. CDR3 loop: CASSPGRGEAFF. The DNA for the CDR3 is TGTGCCAGCAGTCCCGGGAGGGGTGAAGCTTTCTTT.

The rearrangement uses TRBV2 and TRBJ2-5; a possible D gene is TRBD2 (6 bases). Germline V gene sequence: CDR1 SNHLY, CDR2 FYNNEI. This CDR3 is 14 amino acids long. V lost 4 bases and J lost 2, with 11 bases in between. CDR3 loop: CASSASGRQETQYF. The CDR3 nucleotides read TGTGCCAGCAGTGCGAGCGGGCGACAAGAGACCCAGTACTTC.

This clonotype appeared a few times. The V call is TRBV2, the J call TRBJ2-7, with TRBD2 matching 14 bases. Per the germline V gene, CDR1 is SNHLY and CDR2 is FYNNEI. This CDR3 comprises 17 residues. The junction had 8 bases not matched to a gene; V was cut back by 6 bases and J by 1 base. CDR3 nucleotide sequence: TGTGCCAGCAGCGCCTCCAGACTAGCGGGAGGGTCCTACGAGCAGTACTTC. It yields the protein CASSASRLAGGSYEQYF.

This chain uses TRBV9 with TRBJ2-3; 7 bases are shared with TRBD1. The J segment lost 0 bases and the V segment lost 3 bases, leaving 7 bases of the junction unmatched. The CDR3 runs 16 residues. Germline assignment: CDR1 SGDLS and CDR2 YYNGEE. CDR3 region: CASSATGYSSTDTQYF. Here the CDR3 DNA reads TGTGCCAGCAGCGCGACAGGGTATTCTAGCACAGATACGCAGTATTTT.

This clonotype was picked up a small number of times. The chain recombines TRBV15 with TRBJ2-1, with 7 bases identical to TRBD2. Trimming took 3 bases from V and 5 from J; bases not matched to a gene: 10. The CDR3 has 16 amino acids. CDR1 is LNHNV, CDR2 YYDKDF, per germline (reference sequence). This chain's CDR3 is CATSRGRTSLNNEQFF. The CDR3 coding sequence is TGTGCCACCAGCAGGGGCCGGACTAGTCTAAACAATGAGCAGTTCTTC.

The V call is TRBV6-6, the J call TRBJ1-2; TRBD1 aligns across 9 bases. The V and J ends lost 5 bases and 8 bases, in that order; junction bases with no gene match: 3. Germline CDR1 and CDR2: MNHNY and SVGAGI (reference sequence). The CDR3 totals 12 residues. The CDR3 here is CASSRDRDGYTF. The CDR3 DNA reads as TGTGCCAGCAGTCGGGACAGGGACGGCTACACCTTC.

The chain combines TRBV7-2 with TRBJ1-5; D gene uncertain. Per germline, CDR1 SGHTA and CDR2 FQGNSA. V gave up 5 bases and J gave up 1 base, with 12 bases separating them. The CDR3 is 15 amino acids. The CDR3 sequence: CASSPQVPSNQPQHF. The CDR3 DNA reads as TGTGCCAGCAGCCCCCAGGTCCCGAGCAATCAGCCCCAGCATTTT.

This clonotype was recorded a few times. This chain uses TRBV20-1 with TRBJ2-3, with D unresolved. Trimming took 2 bases from V and 3 from J, leaving 12 bases between them. The V gene's germline CDR1 is DFQATT and CDR2 SNEGSKA (reference sequence). The CDR3 is made up of 14 amino acids. In nucleotides, the CDR3 is TGCAGTGCTAGACGAGCCCCCCGTACAGATACGCAGTATTTT. It is translated as CSARRAPRTDTQYF.

This clonotype occurred a few times. This rearrangement joins TRBV7-2 to TRBJ1-4; D is perhaps TRBD1 (6 bases). V lost 5 bases and J lost 7, with 17 bases in between. The germline gives CDR1 SGHTA, CDR2 FQGNSA. CDR3 length equals 15 residues. The CDR3 DNA is TGTGCCAGCAGCCGTCAGTTGGGGGGCGGTGAAAAACTGTTTTTT. The encoded protein is CASSRQLGGGEKLFF.

The V gene is TRBV12-3 or TRBV12-4, the J gene TRBJ1-5; a weak D match, TRBD1 (5 bases). The germline V and J ends were trimmed by 7 bases and 6 bases, with 16 bases remaining between them. This CDR3 is 14 amino acids long. The CDR3 nucleotides read TGTGCCAGCACCCTATCCGTCGGGGGTCAGCCCCAGCATTTT. Amino acids: CASTLSVGGQPQHF.

Ten or more counts support this clonotype. The chain links TRBV7-8 to TRBJ2-1; no reliable D call. Germline loops: CDR1 SGHVS, CDR2 FQNEAQ. The CDR3 totals 15 residues. V gave up 1 base and J gave up 2 bases, with 9 bases separating them. DNA of the CDR3: TGTGCCAGCAGCTTAGGCGGATCTACCTACAATGAGCAGTTCTTC. Encoded protein: CASSLGGSTYNEQFF.

This clonotype was observed a handful of times. This chain joins TRBV27 and TRBJ1-2; 10 bases are shared with TRBD1. The CDR3 runs 15 residues. CDR1 is MNHEY, CDR2 SMNVEV, per germline (reference sequence). V lost 5 bases to trimming and J lost 5 bases; unmatched junction nucleotides: 8. CDR3 in DNA: TGTGCCAGCAGTCCCGGGACAGGGGAAGAATATGGCTACACCTTC. Translated, it gives CASSPGTGEEYGYTF.

In nucleotides, the CDR3 is TGTGCCAGCTCCGAGGCAGGGATCCACGAGCAGTACTTC. Protein sequence: CASSEAGIHEQYF. The V gene is TRBV18, the J gene TRBJ2-7, with D perhaps matching TRBD1 (5 bases). V dropped 6 bases and J dropped 5 bases, with 14 bases sitting between them. The germline CDR1 and CDR2 sequences are KGHSH and LQKENI. The CDR3 is 13 residues long. The variable domain in full, completed from reference TRBV18 and TRBJ2-7, reads NAGVMQNPRHLVRRRGQEARLRCSPMKGHSHVYWYRQLPEEGLKFMVYLQKENIIDESGMPKERFSAEFPKEGPSILRIQQVVRGDSAAYFCASSEAGIHEQYFGPGTRLTVT.

This clonotype was counted between two and nine times. The chain recombines TRBV6-2 or TRBV6-3 with TRBJ2-1; D possibly uses TRBD1 or TRBD2 (5 bases each). Deletions cut 5 bases from V and 6 bases from J, with 17 bases between. Looked up from germline, CDR1 is MNHEY and CDR2 is SVGEGT. The CDR3 loop spans 15 amino acids. The CDR3 nucleotides are TGTGCCAGCAGTCGGAAAGTCGGGGCGGGCAATGAGCAGTTCTTC. Amino acids: CASSRKVGAGNEQFF.

The V gene is TRBV3-1, the J gene TRBJ2-5, with D perhaps matching TRBD1 or TRBD2 (5 bases each). In germline, CDR1 is LGHDT, CDR2 YNNKEL (reference sequence). The V and J ends lost 2 bases and 4 bases respectively, with 17 bases between them. There are 16 residues in the CDR3. The CDR3 nucleotides read TGTGCCAGCAGCCAATGGGACGGTACGGGATTAGAGACCCAGTACTTC. The encoded protein is CASSQWDGTGLETQYF.

This clonotype was detected a few times. The chain carries TRBV2 and TRBJ1-3; 8 positions match TRBD1. Germline V gene sequence: CDR1 SNHLY, CDR2 FYNNEI. This CDR3 is 16 amino acids long. With V trimmed by 6 bases and J by 7 bases, 14 bases remained unmatched. The CDR3 region has the DNA TGTGCCAGCAGCCCCCCGGGACAGGCCTCCTCGAACACCATATATTTT. Translated: CASSPPGQASSNTIYF.

This clonotype was detected only a few times. This chain connects TRBV20-1 to TRBJ2-3; 10 bases line up with TRBD2. The germline gives CDR1 DFQATT, CDR2 SNEGSKA (reference sequence). This CDR3 has 15 residues. V lost 4 bases to trimming and J lost 2 bases; unmatched junction nucleotides: 6. The CDR3 sequence: CSATGLATVTDTQYF. DNA for the CDR3: TGCAGTGCTACGGGACTAGCGACTGTCACAGATACGCAGTATTTT.